Shown below are 7 T cell receptor beta chains from a single sample sequenced in a study of T cell responses to AZD1222 COVID-19 vaccine. Generated by immunoSEQ multiplex PCR, the TCRdb table keeps only in-frame clones and is missing some. The table shows about 260,000 clones, with approximately 95% occurring only once. The sample consisted of peripheral blood, taken on day 0 of AZD1222 vaccination. The source of these receptors is an adult in good health.

This sequence joins TRBV28 and TRBJ2-7; a possible D gene is TRBD2 (6 bases). V gave up 1 base and J gave up 4 bases, with 11 bases separating them. This CDR3 contains 14 residues. The germline V gene encodes CDR1 MDHEN and CDR2 SYDVKM. In DNA, the CDR3 is TGTGCCAGCAGTTTATACGGGAGTGAGTACGAGCAGTACTTC. Its protein is CASSLYGSEYEQYF.

This chain joins TRBV28 and TRBJ1-6; 7 positions agree with TRBD1. The CDR3 spans 15 residues. Germline values: CDR1 MDHEN, CDR2 SYDVKM. Unmatched junction bases numbered 11, after V lost 1 base and J lost 14 bases. For the CDR3, the DNA is TGTGCCAGCAGTTTATCGGGACAGCGCGTCGATTCCCTCCACTTT. Residues: CASSLSGQRVDSLHF. The variable domain in full, with the rest retrieved from reference TRBV28 and TRBJ1-6, is DVKVTQSSRYLVKRTGEKVFLECVQDMDHENMFWYRQDPGLGLRLIYFSYDVKMKEKGDIPEGYSVSREKKERFSLILESASTNQTSMYLCASSLSGQRVDSLHFGNGTRLTVT.

The chain couples TRBV20-1 to TRBJ1-4; the D gene is possibly TRBD1 (5 bases). CDR1 DFQATT and CDR2 SNEGSKA come from the germline V gene (reference sequence). V was cut by 3 bases and J by 4 bases, with 9 bases left in between. The CDR3 spans 13 residues. The CDR3 DNA reads as TGCAGTGCTAGTTGGCAGGGTAATGAAAAACTGTTTTTT. Residues: CSASWQGNEKLFF.

The CDR3, as DNA: TGTGCCAGTAGTGGGGACGGTGGATCTAACTATGGCTACACCTTC. Its protein is CASSGDGGSNYGYTF. V usage is TRBV19 and J usage is TRBJ1-2, with D perhaps TRBD1 (5 bases). CDR1 and CDR2 from the germline V gene are LNHDA and SQIVND (reference sequence). The CDR3 totals 15 residues. V was cut by 5 bases and J by 0 bases, with 13 bases left in between.

The V gene is TRBV19, the J gene TRBJ1-5, with 8 positions matching TRBD1. CDR3 size: 15 residues. The trim removed 3 bases at V and 3 bases at J, leaving 4 bases unmatched. Germline V CDR1 and CDR2: LNHDA, SQIVND (reference sequence). CDR3 in DNA: TGTGCCAGTAGTATTAGGACAGGGCCCAATCAGCCCCAGCATTTT. Residues: CASSIRTGPNQPQHF. The variable domain in full, with the rest retrieved from reference TRBV19 and TRBJ1-5, is DGGITQSPKYLFRKEGQNVTLSCEQNLNHDAMYWYRQDPGQGLRLIYYSQIVNDFQKGDIAEGYSVSREKKESFPLTVTSAQKNPTAFYLCASSIRTGPNQPQHFGDGTRLSIL.

The V and J genes are TRBV19 and TRBJ1-1, with D possibly matching TRBD1 (5 bases). V dropped 5 bases and J dropped 6 bases, with 16 bases sitting between them. Germline V gives CDR1 LNHDA, CDR2 SQIVND (reference sequence). The CDR3 loop spans 14 amino acids. CDR3 sequence: CASSLRESGAEAFF. CDR3 DNA sequence: TGTGCCAGTAGTCTCCGGGAATCGGGGGCTGAAGCTTTCTTT.

CDR3: CASTKTGVWTPYEQYF. The CDR3 DNA follows: TGTGCCAGCACCAAGACAGGGGTGTGGACTCCCTACGAGCAGTACTTC. The genes are TRBV3-1 (or the pseudogene TRBV3-2) and TRBJ2-7; TRBD1 agrees at 8 bases. CDR1 and CDR2 (germline): LGHDT, YNNKEL (reference sequence). The CDR3 has 16 residues. The V and J ends lost 7 bases and 2 bases, in that order; junction bases with no gene match: 13.